This entry features one TCR beta chain sequence. Its specificity is unknown. J gave up 0 bases and V 5 bases, and 6 bases lay outside the gene matches. Germline V gives CDR1 KGHSH, CDR2 LQKENI. This CDR3 is 16 amino acids long. The protocol was immunoSEQ multiplex PCR, while the TCRdb copy is restricted to in-frame clones and leaves out a portion. The profile shows around 50,000 clones, roughly 63% of them singletons. This sample was taken from a study of cytotoxic CD8 clonotypes in ibrutinib-treated CLL. Study-wide points: Public clonotypes occurred uncommonly; on treatment, they contracted or remained stable.

This receptor was identified in a human donor with chronic lymphocytic leukemia. Specimen: PBMCs, collected after 24 months of ibrutinib treatment. The chain carries TRBV18 and TRBJ1-5; 8 nucleotides align to TRBD1. CDR3 bases: TGTGCCAGCTCAACCCAGGGGGCCAATAGCAATCAGCCCCAGCATTTT. It is translated as CASSTQGANSNQPQHF.